The 5 T cell receptor beta chains listed next were all sequenced from one sample in a study of cytomegalovirus exposure and HLA in healthy donors (TCRdb year 2017). The library was prepared using the immunoSEQ multiplex PCR assay. A mixture of 60 forward primers for TCR Vbeta segments and 13 reverse primers for TCR Jbeta segments was used in the multiplex PCR. In TCRdb, the immuneACCESS table is reduced to in-frame sequences with V and J assigned. These tables do not hold every clone; where another copy was compared, an unresolved V gene accounts for under half, and the others remain unexplained. The sample table holds approximately 110,000 clones. The ten largest clones capture less than 3% of the sample. Sequencing was done on a sample of PBMCs. Receptors were obtained from a man aged 30-40 years in good health and CMV-seronegative.

The chain uses TRBV10-1 and TRBJ2-3, with 13 bases identical to TRBD2. V lost 8 bases and J lost 4; bases outside the gene matches: 3. The CDR3 consists of 14 residues. Germline V lookup: CDR1 WNHNN, CDR2 SYGVQD (reference sequence). The CDR3 DNA reads as TGCGCCAGCTCGACTAGCGGGAGGCCAGATACGCAGTATTTT. This encodes CASSTSGRPDTQYF.

This sequence joins TRBV13 and TRBJ2-1; 11 bases line up with TRBD2. Germline trimming cut 0 bases from V and 3 bases from J; bases unmatched to any gene: 4. This CDR3 spans 17 amino acids. CDR1 and CDR2 (germline): PRHDT, FYEKMQ (reference sequence). CDR3 amino acids: CASSLGTSGRIYNEQFF. CDR3 in DNA: TGTGCCAGCAGCTTAGGCACTAGCGGGAGAATCTACAATGAGCAGTTCTTC.

The chain is built from TRBV12-2 and TRBJ2-7; TRBD2 is the table's D call, not checked against the DNA. TRBV12-2 is annotated as a pseudogene. The CDR3 extends over 14 amino acids. CDR3 sequence: CASRWGLADYEQYF. DNA for the CDR3: TGTGCAAGTCGCTGGGGACTAGCAGATTACGAGCAGTACTTC.

The chain joins TRBV4-2 to TRBJ1-1, with D hard to call. V shed 0 bases and J shed 2 bases, with 10 bases lying between them. Germline V lookup: CDR1 LGHNA, CDR2 YNFKEQ. There are 15 residues in the CDR3. The CDR3 here is CASSQEIGVNTEAFF. DNA of the CDR3: TGTGCCAGCAGCCAAGAGATCGGAGTAAACACTGAAGCTTTCTTT.

The genes are TRBV15 and TRBJ2-1; no reliable D call. Trimming left V 3 bases short and J 7 bases short, with 7 bases between. The germline CDR1 and CDR2 sequences are LNHNV and YYDKDF (reference sequence). The CDR3 has 12 amino acids. DNA of the CDR3: TGTGCCACCAGCAGCTATAAAAATGAGCAGTTCTTC. Translation: CATSSYKNEQFF.